This T cell receptor (beta chain) was identified during a study of CD8+ T cells in alopecia areata. Study results and limitations: Normal skin's resident alphabeta T cells are sequenced alongside lesional scalp T cells. Unlike in mice, where it was clearer, TCR sharing across patients was less clear, possibly HLA-related.

As to this clone: Its antigen is unknown.

The CDR3 runs to 13 residues. Per the germline V gene, CDR1 is SGHAT and CDR2 is FQNNGV. With 3 bases removed from V and 4 bases from J, the gap between germline ends came to 7 bases. Both CD4+ and CD8+ T cells were separated by sorting PBMCs. cDNA reverse transcribed from extracted RNA served as the sequencing template. Produced via immunoSEQ multiplex PCR; TCRdb's table is partial and in-frame only. The sample lists 120,000 or so clones, less than 80% occurring once. This chain connects TRBV11-2 to TRBJ1-5; D gene unclear. The source material was CD4+ T cells sorted from blood. The TCR comes from a human donor in good health. CDR3 bases: TGTGCCAGCAGCTTCTCGAGGAATCAGCCCCAGCATTTT. Translating gives CASSFSRNQPQHF. The whole variable domain, remainder taken from reference TRBV11-2 and TRBJ1-5, is EAGVAQSPRYKIIEKRQSVAFWCNPISGHATLYWYQQILGQGPKLLIQFQNNGVVDDSQLPKDRFSAERLKGVDSTLKIQPAKLEDSAVYLCASSFSRNQPQHFGDGTRLSIL.